One and the same sample provided the 5 T cell receptor beta chains below, sequenced in a study of tumor-infiltrating lymphocytes in primary liver carcinoma. From approximately 0.5 ug of total RNA, TCR beta-specific cDNA was reverse-transcribed using a constant-region primer. It was through three nested multiplex PCR rounds of slightly modified ARM-PCR that TCR beta libraries arose. A C-beta reverse primer and TRBV1-TRBV30 forward primers served in each of the first two PCR rounds, at about 10 cycles apiece. TCRdb fed the multiplex PCR reads into MiXCR, producing one record per CDR3 protein. The sample lists around 100,000 distinct CDR3 sequences, around two thirds occurring once. Scientists recovered RNA and DNA together from roughly 20-30 mg of unsorted bulk tissue. The sequenced sample was liver tumor tissue from sampling region 2. As for subset: tumor region T2, inferior pole. These receptors all come from a woman in her sixties with primary liver carcinoma and hepatitis B virus infection.

The chain joins TRBV5-1 to TRBJ2-3; perhaps TRBD1 as D (6 bases). Germline V gene sequence: CDR1 SGHRS, CDR2 YFSETQ. The length of the CDR3 is 14 residues. Trimming removed 2 bases from V and 5 bases from J, with 12 bases in between. The CDR3 loop is CASSLQGMEDTQYF. CDR3 in DNA: TGCGCCAGCAGCTTACAGGGAATGGAAGATACGCAGTATTTT.

This clonotype was observed many times. The chain links TRBV4-2 to TRBJ2-7, with a tentative D call TRBD2 (5 bases). The CDR3 runs to 17 residues. The germline V gene has CDR1 LGHNA and CDR2 YNFKEQ. Trimming cost V 4 bases and J 2 bases, with 21 bases left between them. This CDR3 reads CASSPWIASSGTYEQYF. The CDR3 coding sequence is TGTGCCAGCAGCCCCTGGATAGCTAGCAGTGGGACCTACGAGCAGTACTTC.

Concerning this clonotype itself: One end of the junction varies from germline; a read error may be responsible. This chain connects TRBV4-2 to TRBJ2-6, with 9 bases fitting TRBD1. Germline assignment: CDR1 LGHNA and CDR2 YNFKEQ. CDR3 length: 20 residues. CDR3: CASSQRDRAADVTGVNILTF. The CDR3, as DNA: TGTGCCAGCAGCCAAAGGGACAGGGCAGCGGATGTGACTGGGGTCAACATCCTGACTTTC.

Many counts were recorded for this clonotype. The chain couples TRBV28 to TRBJ2-5; 12 positions match TRBD2. The J segment lost 3 bases and the V segment lost 4 bases, leaving 3 bases of the junction unmatched. The germline V gene encodes CDR1 MDHEN and CDR2 SYDVKM. The CDR3 loop spans 15 amino acids. The CDR3 region has the DNA TGTGCCAGCAGTTCCGGACTAGCGGGAAAAGAGACCCAGTACTTC. Translated: CASSSGLAGKETQYF.

Details on this clonotype: At one boundary the junction diverges from the germline segment, which might be a read error. The V and J genes are TRBV6-5 and TRBJ1-6; no clear D. The CDR3 loop spans 13 amino acids. Germline lookup yields CDR1 MNHEY and CDR2 SVGAGI. CDR3 sequence (DNA): TGTGCCAGCAGTTACAGGCGGAGGGAACCCATCCACTTT. It codes for CASSYRRREPIHF.